What follows are 24 T cell receptor beta chains derived from one specimen sequenced in a study of CD8+CD57+ T cells in acquired aplastic anemia. CD8+CD57+ cell expansion, shown by flow cytometry, had occurred in the patients selected for sequencing. Profiling of TCR beta VDJ combinations and CDR3 sequences used genomic DNA as template. TCRdb fed the reads into MiXCR, producing one record per CDR3 protein. Among under 200,000 distinct CDR3 sequences listed, 40% to 50% were seen once. Sequenced input: sorted CD4+, CD8+, or CD8+CD57+ T cells (not recorded which) from PBMCs. Receptors were obtained from a human donor with aplastic anemia.

This sequence joins TRBV24-1 and TRBJ2-1; either TRBD1 or TRBD2 may supply D (6 bases each). V lost 3 bases and J 0 bases, leaving 8 bases between the germline ends. Germline V gene lookup returns CDR1 KGHDR and CDR2 SFDVKD. The CDR3 is 15 amino acids. The CDR3 bases are TGTGCCACCAGTGATCCGGGGGCCTCCTACAATGAGCAGTTCTTC. This codes for CATSDPGASYNEQFF.

This sequence joins TRBV12-3 or TRBV12-4 and TRBJ2-1, with 9 bases that match TRBD2. This CDR3 has 16 amino acids. J was trimmed by 9 bases and V by 5 bases; bases with no gene match: 14. CDR3 in DNA: TGTGCCAGCAGTCCCCGACTGGGACTAGCTGCCCTTGAGCAGTTCTTC. Translated: CASSPRLGLAALEQFF.

The chain employs TRBV9 and TRBJ2-7; D not resolved. The CDR3 is 13 residues long. The germline V gene encodes CDR1 SGDLS and CDR2 YYNGEE. Trimming pared 4 bases from V and 2 bases from J, leaving 10 bases between. The CDR3 DNA reads as TGTGCCAGCAGCATAAAGGATGCCTACGAGCAGTACTTC. Translating gives CASSIKDAYEQYF. Full variable domain (outside the CDR3, taken from reference TRBV9 and TRBJ2-7): DSGVTQTPKHLITATGQRVTLRCSPRSGDLSVYWYQQSLDQGLQFLIQYYNGEERAKGNILERFSAQQFPDLHSELNLSSLELGDSALYFCASSIKDAYEQYFGPGTRLTVT.

This rearrangement joins TRBV19 to TRBJ1-1, with 7 bases aligning to TRBD1. The germline CDR1 and CDR2 sequences are LNHDA and SQIVND (reference sequence). Germline trimming cut 5 bases from V and 7 bases from J; bases unmatched to any gene: 7. The CDR3 covers 13 residues. CDR3 DNA sequence: TGTGCCAGTAGTTTCAGGGGGGGCGGTGAAGCTTTCTTT. Its translation: CASSFRGGGEAFF. Full variable domain (remainder filled in from reference TRBV19 and TRBJ1-1): DGGITQSPKYLFRKEGQNVTLSCEQNLNHDAMYWYRQDPGQGLRLIYYSQIVNDFQKGDIAEGYSVSREKKESFPLTVTSAQKNPTAFYLCASSFRGGGEAFFGQGTRLTVV.

The rearrangement joins TRBV19 to TRBJ1-5; D is undetermined. The CDR3 sequence is 14 residues long. Germline CDR1 and CDR2: LNHDA and SQIVND (reference sequence). Trimming removed 4 bases from V and 0 bases from J, with 7 bases in between. The CDR3 nucleotides are TGTGCCAGTAGTAAGGAGTATAGCAATCAGCCCCAGCATTTT. Its translation is CASSKEYSNQPQHF.

This clonotype turned up a few times. The chain carries TRBV25-1 and TRBJ1-1, with D possibly matching TRBD1 (5 bases). Between the trimmed V and J ends, which lost 4 bases and 1 base, there was a span of 7 bases. This CDR3 is built from 13 residues. From germline, CDR1 is MGHDK and CDR2 SYGVNS. CDR3 DNA: TGTGCCAGCAGTGTGGGGCAGAACACTGAAGCTTTCTTT. This codes for CASSVGQNTEAFF.

This clonotype was observed a handful of times. The genes are TRBV15 and TRBJ2-3; D ambiguous. V was shortened by 5 bases and J by 2 bases, with 17 bases between the two germline ends. The CDR3 runs 16 residues. Germline V gene data show CDR1 as LNHNV and CDR2 as YYDKDF (reference sequence). For the CDR3, the DNA is TGTGCCACCAGCTCGAGGAAGGGCGGACCCACAGATACGCAGTATTTT. This gives the protein CATSSRKGGPTDTQYF.

This clonotype was recorded a few times. This chain joins TRBV5-4 and TRBJ1-1; 9 nucleotides match TRBD1. CDR1 and CDR2 (germline): SGHNT, YYREEE (reference sequence). The CDR3 totals 14 residues. After removal of 5 bases from V and 8 bases from J, the junction contained 10 bases not matched to a gene. CDR3 coding DNA: TGTGCCAGCAGAGCCGGGACAGGGCTAGAGGAAGCTTTCTTT. Translation gives CASRAGTGLEEAFF.

This clonotype has just a few counts. The chain couples TRBV29-1 to TRBJ2-3, with D possibly matching TRBD2 (5 bases). CDR3 size: 12 residues. Germline CDR1 SQVTM, CDR2 ANQGSEA. The V end lost 2 bases, the J end lost 5 bases, and 8 bases lay between the germline ends. CDR3 DNA sequence: TGCAGCGTTGAACGGAGGCTAGATACGCAGTATTTT. Amino acid sequence: CSVERRLDTQYF.

Comments on this clonotype: A read error may explain this, as a much larger clone is one base away. V and J are TRBV19 and TRBJ2-1; TRBD1 might be the D (6 bases). Trimming removed 10 bases at V and 10 bases at J, with 14 bases between. The CDR3 is made up of 11 amino acids. Germline CDR1 LNHDA, CDR2 SQIVND (reference sequence). Here the CDR3 DNA reads TGTGCCACGCTGGGGGCCAGCGAGCAGTTCTTC. This gives the protein CATLGASEQFF.

The V gene is TRBV7-9, the J gene TRBJ1-4; D remains ambiguous. The germline V gene has CDR1 SEHNR and CDR2 FQNEAQ (reference sequence). The length of the CDR3 is 11 residues. Trimming shortened V by 6 bases and J by 6 bases, and 5 bases separated the two germline ends. CDR3 amino acids: CASRGYEKLFF. The CDR3 DNA reads as TGTGCCAGCAGAGGGTATGAAAAACTGTTTTTT.

The chain combines TRBV14 with TRBJ1-2, with D hard to call. Germline V gene lookup returns CDR1 SGHDN and CDR2 FVKESK. The CDR3 is 12 residues long. V shed 3 bases and J shed 4 bases, with 6 bases lying between them. CDR3 in amino acids: CASSQPSYGYTF. CDR3 sequence (DNA): TGTGCCAGCAGCCAGCCCAGCTATGGCTACACCTTC. Based on the CDR3 plus reference TRBV14 and TRBJ1-2, the full variable domain is EAGVTQFPSHSVIEKGQTVTLRCDPISGHDNLYWYRRVMGKEIKFLLHFVKESKQDESGMPNNRFLAERTGGTYSTLKVQPAELEDSGVYFCASSQPSYGYTFGSGTRLTVV.

This rearrangement joins TRBV19 to TRBJ2-7, with D possibly being TRBD1 (7 bases). CDR3 length: 14 residues. Looked up from germline, CDR1 is LNHDA and CDR2 is SQIVND (reference sequence). The V gene lost 6 bases and the J gene lost 2 bases, with 14 bases spanning the gap. The CDR3 sequence: CASSAGQKTYEQYF. The DNA of the CDR3 is TGTGCCAGTAGCGCGGGACAGAAAACCTACGAGCAGTACTTC. The complete variable domain, with remaining parts taken from reference TRBV19 and TRBJ2-7, reads DGGITQSPKYLFRKEGQNVTLSCEQNLNHDAMYWYRQDPGQGLRLIYYSQIVNDFQKGDIAEGYSVSREKKESFPLTVTSAQKNPTAFYLCASSAGQKTYEQYFGPGTRLTVT.

This clonotype showed up many times. The rearrangement joins TRBV12-3 or TRBV12-4 to TRBJ1-5, with a tentative D call TRBD1 (6 bases). V lost 7 bases, J lost 7 bases, and 14 bases lay in between. This CDR3 contains 13 residues. The CDR3 sequence: CASTNRDAQPQHF. The CDR3 DNA follows: TGTGCCAGCACGAACAGGGACGCCCAGCCCCAGCATTTT.

The chain employs TRBV7-3 and TRBJ2-7, with a possible D match to TRBD2 (5 bases). The V gene lost 8 bases and the J gene lost 7 bases, with 18 bases spanning the gap. CDR1 SGHTA and CDR2 FQGTGA come from the germline V gene. The CDR3 is made up of 13 amino acids. The CDR3 spells CASGQYRGLEQYF. CDR3 sequence (DNA): TGTGCCAGCGGCCAATACCGAGGGTTAGAGCAGTACTTC.

This chain's CDR3 is CSVEMNTEAFF. The CDR3 DNA reads as TGCAGCGTTGAAATGAACACTGAAGCTTTCTTT. The V gene is TRBV29-1, the J gene TRBJ1-1, with unresolved D. The V end lost 2 bases, the J end lost 0 bases, and 1 base lay between the germline ends. Germline V gene data show CDR1 as SQVTM and CDR2 as ANQGSEA. The CDR3 covers 11 residues.

This clonotype was observed many times. The chain couples TRBV7-9 to TRBJ2-3, with D tentatively TRBD1 or TRBD2 (6 bases each). Germline V CDR1 and CDR2: SEHNR, FQNEAQ (reference sequence). V shed 8 bases and J shed 2 bases, with 14 bases lying between them. This CDR3 contains 14 residues. For the CDR3, the DNA is TGTGCCAGCGGACCGGGGGCGTACACAGATACGCAGTATTTT. As protein: CASGPGAYTDTQYF.

This chain links TRBV4-1 with TRBJ2-7; D possibly corresponds to TRBD2 (6 bases). CDR3 length: 13 amino acids. Germline V gene sequence: CDR1 MGHRA, CDR2 YSYEKL. Trimming pared 5 bases from V and 4 bases from J, leaving 12 bases between. The DNA of the CDR3 is TGCGCCAGCAGCTTACAGGAGGGGTACGAGCAGTACTTC. Amino acids: CASSLQEGYEQYF.

Many counts were recorded for this clonotype. The gene calls are TRBV2 and TRBJ2-7; no clear D. V lost 3 bases, J lost 0 bases, and 9 bases lay in between. CDR1 and CDR2 from the germline V gene are SNHLY and FYNNEI. The CDR3 extends over 14 amino acids. CDR3 region: CASSDNGPSYEQYF. The CDR3 coding sequence is TGTGCCAGCAGTGATAACGGGCCCTCCTACGAGCAGTACTTC.

This clonotype was detected ten times or more. V is TRBV5-1 and J is TRBJ2-7; 8 nucleotides line up with TRBD2. Trimming removed 5 bases from V and 7 bases from J; junction bases left unmatched: 8. Looked up from germline, CDR1 is SGHRS and CDR2 is YFSETQ. This CDR3 is built from 13 residues. The CDR3 sequence is CASRQLADGEQYF. The CDR3 nucleotides read TGCGCCAGCAGACAACTAGCGGATGGGGAGCAGTACTTC.

This chain uses TRBV10-3 with TRBJ2-7; TRBD1 matches 11 bases. The germline V gene encodes CDR1 ENHRY and CDR2 SYGVKD. This CDR3 is 13 amino acids long. Trimming cost V 6 bases and J 4 bases; bases outside gene matches: 2. The CDR3 spells CAIRGQGVYEQYF. Here the CDR3 DNA reads TGTGCCATCAGGGGACAGGGGGTATACGAGCAGTACTTC.

In its sample, this clonotype was seen a few times. This chain links TRBV29-1 with TRBJ1-3; D gene ambiguous. CDR1 is SQVTM and CDR2 is ANQGSEA in the germline V gene. The ends were cut back, 1 base at V and 9 bases at J, with 7 bases in the middle. This CDR3 is built from 11 residues. CDR3 region: CSVEAGPTIYF. As DNA, the CDR3 is TGCAGCGTTGAAGCAGGTCCCACCATATATTTT.

The gene calls are TRBV20-1 and TRBJ2-5, with 8 bases matching TRBD2. Germline V gene lookup returns CDR1 DFQATT and CDR2 SNEGSKA (reference sequence). The CDR3 extends over 12 amino acids. After removal of 8 bases from V and 5 bases from J, the junction contained 7 bases not matched to a gene. CDR3 protein: CSPTSGRETQYF. In DNA form, the CDR3 reads TGCAGTCCTACTAGCGGACGGGAGACCCAGTACTTC.

Concerning this clonotype: A read error is possible here, since a much larger clone lies one base away. The chain is built from TRBV10-3 and TRBJ2-3; 7 nucleotides agree with TRBD2. V lost 3 bases, J lost 8 bases, and 14 bases stayed unmatched. Germline V gene lookup returns CDR1 ENHRY and CDR2 SYGVKD. The CDR3 sequence is 16 residues long. CDR3 bases: TGTGCCATCAGTGATTGGTCCAGGGAGGGTTCGGGTACGCAGTATTTT. This codes for CAISDWSREGSGTQYF.